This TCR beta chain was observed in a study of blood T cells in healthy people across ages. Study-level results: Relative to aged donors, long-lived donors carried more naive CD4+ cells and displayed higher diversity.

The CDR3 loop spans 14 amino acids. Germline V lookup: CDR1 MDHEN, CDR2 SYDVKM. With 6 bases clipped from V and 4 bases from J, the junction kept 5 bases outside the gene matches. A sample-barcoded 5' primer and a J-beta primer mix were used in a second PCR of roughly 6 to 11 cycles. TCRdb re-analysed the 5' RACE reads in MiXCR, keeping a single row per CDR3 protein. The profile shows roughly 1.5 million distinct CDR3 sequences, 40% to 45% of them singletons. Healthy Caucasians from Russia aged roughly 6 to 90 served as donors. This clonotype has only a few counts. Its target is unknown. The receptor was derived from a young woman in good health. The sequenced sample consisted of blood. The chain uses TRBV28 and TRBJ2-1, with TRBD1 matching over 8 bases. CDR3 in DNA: TGTGCCAGCAGGTCCGGGACAGGATACAATGAGCAGTTCTTC. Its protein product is CASRSGTGYNEQFF.